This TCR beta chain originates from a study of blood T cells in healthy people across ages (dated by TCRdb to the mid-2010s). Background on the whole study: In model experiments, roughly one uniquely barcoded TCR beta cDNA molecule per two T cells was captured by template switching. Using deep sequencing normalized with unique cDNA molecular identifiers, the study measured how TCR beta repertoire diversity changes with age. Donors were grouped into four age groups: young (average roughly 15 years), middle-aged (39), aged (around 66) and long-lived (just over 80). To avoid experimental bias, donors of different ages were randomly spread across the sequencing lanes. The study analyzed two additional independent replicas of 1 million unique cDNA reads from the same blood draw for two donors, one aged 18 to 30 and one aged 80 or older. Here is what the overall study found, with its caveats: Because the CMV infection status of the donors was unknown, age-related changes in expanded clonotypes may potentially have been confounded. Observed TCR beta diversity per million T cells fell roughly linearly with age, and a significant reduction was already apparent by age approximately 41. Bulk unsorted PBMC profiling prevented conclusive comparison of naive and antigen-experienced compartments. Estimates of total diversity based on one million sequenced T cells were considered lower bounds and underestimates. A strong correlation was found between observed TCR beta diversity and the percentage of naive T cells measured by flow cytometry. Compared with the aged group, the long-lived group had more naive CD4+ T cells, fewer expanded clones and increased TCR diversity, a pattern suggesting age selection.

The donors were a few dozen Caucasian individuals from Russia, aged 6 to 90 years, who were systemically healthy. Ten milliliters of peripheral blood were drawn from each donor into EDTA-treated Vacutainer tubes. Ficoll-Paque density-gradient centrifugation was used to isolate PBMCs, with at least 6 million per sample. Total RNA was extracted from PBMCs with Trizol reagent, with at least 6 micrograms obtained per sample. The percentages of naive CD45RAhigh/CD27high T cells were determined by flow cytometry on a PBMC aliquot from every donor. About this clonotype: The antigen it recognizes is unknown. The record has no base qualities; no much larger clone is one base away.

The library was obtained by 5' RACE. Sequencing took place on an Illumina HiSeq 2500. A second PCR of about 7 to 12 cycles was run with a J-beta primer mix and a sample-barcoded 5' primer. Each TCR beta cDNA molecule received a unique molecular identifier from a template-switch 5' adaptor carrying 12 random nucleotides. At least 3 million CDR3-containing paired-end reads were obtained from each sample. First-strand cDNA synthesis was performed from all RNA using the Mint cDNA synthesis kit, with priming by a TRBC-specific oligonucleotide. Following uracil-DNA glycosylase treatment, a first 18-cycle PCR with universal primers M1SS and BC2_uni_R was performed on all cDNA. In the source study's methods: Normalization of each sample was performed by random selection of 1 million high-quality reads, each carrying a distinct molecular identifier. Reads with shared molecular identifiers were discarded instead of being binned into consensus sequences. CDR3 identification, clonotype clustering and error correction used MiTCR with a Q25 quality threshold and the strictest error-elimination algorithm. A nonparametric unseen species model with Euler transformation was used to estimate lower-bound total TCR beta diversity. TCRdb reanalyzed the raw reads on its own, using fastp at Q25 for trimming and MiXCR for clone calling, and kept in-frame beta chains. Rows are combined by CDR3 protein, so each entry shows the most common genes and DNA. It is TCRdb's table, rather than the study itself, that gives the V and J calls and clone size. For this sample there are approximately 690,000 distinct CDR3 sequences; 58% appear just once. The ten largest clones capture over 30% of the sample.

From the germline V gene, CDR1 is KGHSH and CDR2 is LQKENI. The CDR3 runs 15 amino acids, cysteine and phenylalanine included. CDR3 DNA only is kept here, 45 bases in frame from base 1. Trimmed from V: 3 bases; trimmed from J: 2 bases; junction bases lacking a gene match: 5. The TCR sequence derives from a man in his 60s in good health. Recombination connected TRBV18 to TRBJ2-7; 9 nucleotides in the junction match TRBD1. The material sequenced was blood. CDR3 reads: CASSPGTGSTYEQYF. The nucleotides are TGTGCCAGCTCACCCGGGACAGGGAGTACCTACGAGCAGTACTTC.